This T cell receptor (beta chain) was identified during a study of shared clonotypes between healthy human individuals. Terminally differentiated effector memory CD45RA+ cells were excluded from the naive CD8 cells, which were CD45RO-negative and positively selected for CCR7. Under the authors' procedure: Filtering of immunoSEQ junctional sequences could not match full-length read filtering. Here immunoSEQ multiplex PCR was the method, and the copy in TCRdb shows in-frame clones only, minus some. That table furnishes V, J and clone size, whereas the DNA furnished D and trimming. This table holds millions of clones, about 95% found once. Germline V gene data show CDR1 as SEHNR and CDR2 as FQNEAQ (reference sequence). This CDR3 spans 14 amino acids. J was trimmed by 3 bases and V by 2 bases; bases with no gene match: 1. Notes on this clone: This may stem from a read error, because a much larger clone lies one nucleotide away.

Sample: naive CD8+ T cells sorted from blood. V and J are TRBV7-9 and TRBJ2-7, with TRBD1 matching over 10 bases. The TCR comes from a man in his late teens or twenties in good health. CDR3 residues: CASSLRTGGYEQYF. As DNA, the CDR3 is TGTGCCAGCAGCTTAAGGACAGGGGGCTACGAGCAGTACTTC.